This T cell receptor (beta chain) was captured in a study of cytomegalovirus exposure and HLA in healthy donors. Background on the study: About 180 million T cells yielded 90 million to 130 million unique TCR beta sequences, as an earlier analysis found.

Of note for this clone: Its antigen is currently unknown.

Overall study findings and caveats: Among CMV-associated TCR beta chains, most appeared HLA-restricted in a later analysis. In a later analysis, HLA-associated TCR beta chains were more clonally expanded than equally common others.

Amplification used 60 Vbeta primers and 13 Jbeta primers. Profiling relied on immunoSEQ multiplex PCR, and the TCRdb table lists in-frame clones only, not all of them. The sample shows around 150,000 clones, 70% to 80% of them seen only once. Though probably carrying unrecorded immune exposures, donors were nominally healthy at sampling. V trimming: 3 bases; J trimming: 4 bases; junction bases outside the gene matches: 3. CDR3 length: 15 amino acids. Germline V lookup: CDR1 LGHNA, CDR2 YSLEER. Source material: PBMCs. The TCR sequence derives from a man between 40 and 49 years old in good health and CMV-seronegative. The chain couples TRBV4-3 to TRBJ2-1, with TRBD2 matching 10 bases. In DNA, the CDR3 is TGCGCCAGCAGCCAGCTAGCGGGGGATTACAATGAGCAGTTCTTC. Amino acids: CASSQLAGDYNEQFF.